This TCR beta chain was sequenced during a study of blood T cell repertoires in COVID-19. Study-wide context: Sites in the United States, Italy and Spain provided acute and convalescent COVID-19 samples.

Germline V CDR1 and CDR2: MNHNY, SVGAGI (reference sequence). Trimming removed 4 bases from V and 2 bases from J, with 5 bases in between. The CDR3 has 13 amino acids. The repertoire was sequenced with immunoSEQ multiplex PCR; TCRdb's copy has only in-frame clones and lacks some. The sample yields 200,000 or so clones, around 80% seen once. The V gene is TRBV6-6, the J gene TRBJ2-2; D gene uncertain. The TCR originated in a man aged 35 to 55 who had recovered from COVID-19. Sequencing was done on a sample of peripheral blood. The CDR3 DNA reads as TGTGCCAGCAGTTTACACAACACCGGGGAGCTGTTTTTT. Its protein product is CASSLHNTGELFF.